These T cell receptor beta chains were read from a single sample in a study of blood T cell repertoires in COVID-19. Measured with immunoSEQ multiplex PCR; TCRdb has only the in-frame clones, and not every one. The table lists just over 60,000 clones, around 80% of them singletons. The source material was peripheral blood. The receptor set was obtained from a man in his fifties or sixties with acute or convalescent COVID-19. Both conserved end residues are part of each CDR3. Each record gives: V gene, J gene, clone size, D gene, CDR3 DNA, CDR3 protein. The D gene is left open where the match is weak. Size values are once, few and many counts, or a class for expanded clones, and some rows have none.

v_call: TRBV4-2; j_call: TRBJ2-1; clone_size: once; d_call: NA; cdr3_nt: TGTGCCAGCAGCCAAGATCTGGCTAGCGTCTCCTACAATGAGCAGTTCTTC; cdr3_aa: CASSQDLASVSYNEQFF
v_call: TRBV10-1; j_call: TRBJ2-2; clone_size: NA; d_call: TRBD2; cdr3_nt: TGCGCCAGCAGTAGGACTAGACGCGCCGGGGAGCTGTTTTTT; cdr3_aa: CASSRTRRAGELFF
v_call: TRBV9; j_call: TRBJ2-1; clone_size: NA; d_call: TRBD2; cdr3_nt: TGTGCCAGCAGCGCCGGACTAGCGGGAGTCAATGAGCAGTTCTTC; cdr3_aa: CASSAGLAGVNEQFF
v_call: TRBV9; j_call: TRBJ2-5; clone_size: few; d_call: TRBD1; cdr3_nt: TGTGCCAGCAGCCCCTCGACAGGGGTGGAGACCCAGTACTTC; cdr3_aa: CASSPSTGVETQYF
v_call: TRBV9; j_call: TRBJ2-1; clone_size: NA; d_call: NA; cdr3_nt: TGTGCCAGCAGCGTTTCGGGGACCTACAATGAGCAGTTCTTC; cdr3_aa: CASSVSGTYNEQFF
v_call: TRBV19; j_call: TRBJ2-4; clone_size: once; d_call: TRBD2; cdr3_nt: TGTGCCAGTAGTATGGCCACTAGCGGGTCCAGGCCCCTCAAAAACATTCAGTACTTC; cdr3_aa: CASSMATSGSRPLKNIQYF
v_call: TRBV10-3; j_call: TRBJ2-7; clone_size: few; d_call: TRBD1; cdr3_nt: TGTGCCATCGGGACAGGGATCGAGCAGTACTTC; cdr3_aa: CAIGTGIEQYF
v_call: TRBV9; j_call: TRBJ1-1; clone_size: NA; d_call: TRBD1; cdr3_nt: TGTGCCAGCAGCACACAGGGGGCGCGGGGTGGCACTGAAGCTTTCTTT; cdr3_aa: CASSTQGARGGTEAFF
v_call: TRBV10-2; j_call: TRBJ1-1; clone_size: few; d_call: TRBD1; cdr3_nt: TGCGCCAGCGGGACAGGGGTGAACACTGAAGCTTTCTTT; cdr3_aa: CASGTGVNTEAFF
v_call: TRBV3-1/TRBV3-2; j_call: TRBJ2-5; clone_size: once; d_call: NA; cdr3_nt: TGTGCCAGCGCGTGGGGGCGTAGGGAGACCCAGTACTTC; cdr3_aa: CASAWGRRETQYF
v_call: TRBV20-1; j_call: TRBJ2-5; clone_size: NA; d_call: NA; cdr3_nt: TGCAGTGCTGCGGGGAGAGAGACCCAGTACTTC; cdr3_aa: CSAAGRETQYF
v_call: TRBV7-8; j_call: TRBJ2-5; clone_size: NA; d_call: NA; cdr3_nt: TGTGCCAGCAGCTTAGATGGACATGCTCGGGAGACCCAGTACTTC; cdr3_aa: CASSLDGHARETQYF
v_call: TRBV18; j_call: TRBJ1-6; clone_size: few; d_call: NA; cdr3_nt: TGTGCCAGCTCAGTCCAGGCCGGGAGCTCCTATAATTCACCCCTCCACTTT; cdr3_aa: CASSVQAGSSYNSPLHF
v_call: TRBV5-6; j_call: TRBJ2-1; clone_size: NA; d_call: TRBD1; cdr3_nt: TGTGCCAGCAGCTCCGGACAGGGGCGGTATGAGCAGTTCTTC; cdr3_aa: CASSSGQGRYEQFF
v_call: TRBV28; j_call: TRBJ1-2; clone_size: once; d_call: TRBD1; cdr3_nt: TGTGCCAGCAGTTTACGGCCTCAGACAGGGGGCTTCGGCTACACCTTC; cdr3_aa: CASSLRPQTGGFGYTF
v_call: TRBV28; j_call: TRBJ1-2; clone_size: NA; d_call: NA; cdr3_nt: TGTGCCACGCCTCCGGACCGGGGTCGGGGCTACACCTTC; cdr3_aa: CATPPDRGRGYTF
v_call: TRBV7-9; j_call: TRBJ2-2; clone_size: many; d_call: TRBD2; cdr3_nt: TGTGCCAGCAGCTTAGCGGGTAGCGGGCGGAACACCGGGGAGCTGTTTTTT; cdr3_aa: CASSLAGSGRNTGELFF
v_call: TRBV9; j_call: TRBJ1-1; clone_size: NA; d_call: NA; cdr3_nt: TGTGCCAGCAGCACCCAGGGGTCCTCGAACACTGAAGCTTTCTTT; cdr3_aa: CASSTQGSSNTEAFF
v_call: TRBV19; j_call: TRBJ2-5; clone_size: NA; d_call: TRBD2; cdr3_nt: TGTGCCAGTAGTTCACGGACTAGCTGGGAAGAGACCCAGTACTTC; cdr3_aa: CASSSRTSWEETQYF
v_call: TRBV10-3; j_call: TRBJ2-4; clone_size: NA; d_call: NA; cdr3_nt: TGTGCCATCAGTGATGCAGGGATGAACATTCAGTACTTC; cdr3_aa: CAISDAGMNIQYF
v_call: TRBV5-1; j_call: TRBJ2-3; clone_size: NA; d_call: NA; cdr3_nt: TGCGCCAGCAGCTCAGATGGACTTCGCACAGATACGCAGTATTTT; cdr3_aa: CASSSDGLRTDTQYF
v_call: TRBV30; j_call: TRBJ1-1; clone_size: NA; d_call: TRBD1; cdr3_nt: TGTGCCTGGAGTTTTTCGCGACAGGGTTTGAACACTGAAGCTTTCTTT; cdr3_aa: CAWSFSRQGLNTEAFF